This paragraph covers one T cell receptor (beta chain) sequence. Its antigen is not identified. This record comes from a study of T cell responses to AZD1222 COVID-19 vaccine. Germline V lookup: CDR1 SGHTA, CDR2 FQGNSA. V lost 0 bases to trimming and J lost 0 bases, with 12 bases between them. This CDR3 comprises 18 residues. Study-level points and caveats: In a largely white British group with more females than males, clonal diversity was possibly underestimated. Breadth and depth of Spike-specific TCRs rose after two AZD1222 doses.

Assay: immunoSEQ multiplex PCR; the TCRdb copy retains only in-frame clones and omits some. In the table there are around 180,000 clones, around nine tenths of which are singletons. The input for sequencing was peripheral blood, taken on day 0 of AZD1222 vaccination. The TCR was taken from an adult in good health. V usage is TRBV7-2 and J usage is TRBJ1-6; D call uncertain. The CDR3 loop reads CASSLALLGSSYNSPLHF. CDR3 DNA sequence: TGTGCCAGCAGCTTAGCGCTGTTGGGTAGCTCCTATAATTCACCCCTCCACTTT.